This T cell receptor (beta chain) was captured in a study of blood T cell repertoires in COVID-19. Study background: The United States, Italy and Spain were the sources of the acute and convalescent COVID-19 samples.

Looked up from germline, CDR1 is WSHSY and CDR2 is SAAADI. The CDR3 is 15 residues long. V shed 6 bases and J shed 0 bases, with 12 bases lying between them. Original data processing: Reference gene primer amplification gave nucleated cell count estimates. The method was immunoSEQ multiplex PCR; TCRdb's version includes in-frame clones alone and lacks a portion of them. V and J calls and clone size come straight from that table; D and trimming were deduced from the DNA. Among 64,000 or so clones listed, approximately 80% were seen once. The genes are TRBV10-2 and TRBJ2-1; TRBD2 might be the D (6 bases). The receptor was isolated from an elderly man with acute or convalescent COVID-19. Source material: peripheral blood. In DNA, the CDR3 is TGCGCCAGCAGCCGGGACGGGAGCTCCTACAATGAGCAGTTCTTC. Its protein is CASSRDGSSYNEQFF.